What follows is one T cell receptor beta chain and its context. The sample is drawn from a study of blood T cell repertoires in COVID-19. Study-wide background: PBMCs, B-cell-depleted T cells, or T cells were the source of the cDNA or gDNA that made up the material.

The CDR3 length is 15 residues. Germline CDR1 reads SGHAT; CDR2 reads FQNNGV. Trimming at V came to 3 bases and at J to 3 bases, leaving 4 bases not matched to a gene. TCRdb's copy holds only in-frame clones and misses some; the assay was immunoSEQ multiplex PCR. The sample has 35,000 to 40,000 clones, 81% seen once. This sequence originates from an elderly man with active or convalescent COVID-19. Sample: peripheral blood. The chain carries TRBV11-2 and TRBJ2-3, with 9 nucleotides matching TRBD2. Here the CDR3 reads CASSFIAGATDTQYF. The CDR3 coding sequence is TGTGCCAGCAGCTTCATAGCGGGGGCGACAGATACGCAGTATTTT.